These T cell receptor beta chains were read from a single sample in a study of neurological immune-mediated disorders. TCRdb redid the calling of the 5' RACE reads with MiXCR, one entry per CDR3 protein. Found here are fewer than 110,000 distinct CDR3 sequences, 9.5% to 14% of them singletons; the top ten hold 2.5% to 4%. The source material was PBMCs. The receptors shown here come from a female donor with HTLV-1-associated myelopathy (HAM/TSP). Both conserved end residues are part of each CDR3. The size of a clone is reported for some rows only, either as once, few or many, or as a class for expanded clones.

v_gene: TRBV6-5
abundance: many
CDR3aa: CASSYSGGIEKLFF

v_gene: TRBV2
abundance: many
CDR3aa: CASSERQNTEAFF

v_gene: TRBV5-5
abundance: many
CDR3aa: CASSLANLAGGLEQYF

v_gene: TRBV5-5
abundance: many
CDR3aa: CASSARGGRSYNEQFF

v_gene: TRBV2
abundance: many
CDR3aa: CASSEALASGGSEQFF

v_gene: TRBV29-1
abundance: many
CDR3aa: CSVEKASGGRDEQFF

v_gene: TRBV28
abundance: many
CDR3aa: CASSTRALAKNIQYF

v_gene: TRBV29-1
abundance: many
CDR3aa: CSVKGTGGSYEQYF

v_gene: TRBV7-9
abundance: many
CDR3aa: CASSLETVGELFF

v_gene: TRBV5-1
abundance: many
CDR3aa: CASSLGTGGTGELFF

v_gene: TRBV11-2
abundance: many
CDR3aa: CASSRTPLADYQETQYF

v_gene: TRBV9
abundance: many
CDR3aa: CASSVGTSAYNEQFF

v_gene: TRBV7-9
abundance: many
CDR3aa: CASSLRPDTQYF

v_gene: TRBV9
abundance: many
CDR3aa: CASSVRYGEAFF

v_gene: TRBV7-8
abundance: many
CDR3aa: CASSLDRTDTQYF

v_gene: TRBV20-1
abundance: many
CDR3aa: CSASLQGTSTEAFF

v_gene: TRBV27
abundance: many
CDR3aa: CASSKPQGAGEQFF

v_gene: TRBV3-1
abundance: many
CDR3aa: CASSQLERGNTDTQYF

v_gene: TRBV7-9
abundance: -
CDR3aa: CASSLKTYGYNEQFF

v_gene: TRBV12-3/TRBV12-4
abundance: many
CDR3aa: CASSLEGSTQYF

v_gene: TRBV28
abundance: -
CDR3aa: CASIPSGLATSVNF

v_gene: TRBV29-1
abundance: -
CDR3aa: CSVNYLDMYGTGELFF

v_gene: TRBV12-3/TRBV12-4
abundance: many
CDR3aa: CASRQVTNEKLFF

v_gene: TRBV6-5
abundance: many
CDR3aa: CASKARDYEQYF

v_gene: TRBV5-1
abundance: many
CDR3aa: CASSLIAQGSGELFF

v_gene: TRBV7-2
abundance: many
CDR3aa: CASSSKGGSLPYNEQFF

v_gene: TRBV7-2
abundance: many
CDR3aa: CASSLALSGNTGELFF

v_gene: TRBV12-3/TRBV12-4
abundance: many
CDR3aa: CASSLALTGTTDTQYF

v_gene: TRBV5-1
abundance: many
CDR3aa: CASSVQPTYNEQFF

v_gene: TRBV7-2
abundance: many
CDR3aa: CASSSDRGSDTQYF

v_gene: TRBV28
abundance: many
CDR3aa: CASSLFPSGEQFF

v_gene: TRBV20-1
abundance: many
CDR3aa: CSARDSFLSNQPQHF

v_gene: TRBV12-3/TRBV12-4
abundance: many
CDR3aa: CASSRGSFYGYTF

v_gene: TRBV5-1
abundance: many
CDR3aa: CASSLMGQGSLYEQFF

v_gene: TRBV20-1
abundance: many
CDR3aa: CSARRTGTGEQYF